The source of this T cell receptor (beta chain) is a study of T-cell reconstitution after alpha-beta-depleted transplantation in children. The TCRbeta library was prepared with unique molecular identifiers. TCRdb re-derived calls from the PCR reads in MiXCR, one entry per CDR3 protein. There are approximately 400,000 distinct CDR3 sequences in the sample; roughly a tenth occur only once, and roughly 5.1% lies in the top ten. This clonotype was seen a handful of times. The J segment lost 5 bases and the V segment lost 0 bases, leaving 7 bases of the junction unmatched. The CDR3 is made up of 15 amino acids. Germline loops: CDR1 SGHRS, CDR2 YFSETQ.

The specimen was PBMCs from the stem cell graft donor, collected from the stem cell graft. This TCR was recovered from a human donor who donated a stem cell graft to a child with acute myeloid leukemia. The chain links TRBV5-1 to TRBJ2-5, with TRBD2 identical over 7 bases. DNA for the CDR3: TGCGCCAGCAGCTTGGAGGGAGGGCCTTCGGAGACCCAGTACTTC. This encodes CASSLEGGPSETQYF.